The rows below give T cell receptor beta chains drawn from one sample of a study of response to subunit inactivated influenza vaccine. TCRdb re-called the RT-PCR reads with MiXCR, one entry per CDR3 protein. The sample yields roughly 570,000 distinct CDR3 sequences, approximately 12% seen once. The sample here was PBMCs from blood, taken roughly 46 days after vaccination. These receptors were obtained from a middle-aged man who received an inactivated influenza vaccine. Each CDR3 is given with its conserved first and last residue. D genes are given only for firm matches. Rows may omit the clone size; those that give it use once, few, many or a size class.

>few|TRBV27|TRBJ2-7|TRBD1
TGTGCCAGCAGTTTATCAACAGGGGGCAGGGAGCAGTACTTC
CASSLSTGGREQYF
>many|TRBV5-1|TRBJ2-3|.
TGCGCCAGCAGCTTGGACAGGGTCACAGATACGCAGTATTTT
CASSLDRVTDTQYF
>few|TRBV6-2/TRBV6-3|TRBJ2-2|.
TGTGCCAGCAGTAAAGAGGTTCGGGCCGGGGAGCTGTTTTTT
CASSKEVRAGELFF
>many|TRBV10-2|TRBJ2-4|.
TGCGCCAGCAGACTAGGGGGCATTCAGTACTTC
CASRLGGIQYF
>.|TRBV7-3|TRBJ2-1|.
TGTGCCAGCAGCTTAATAGGTCGGACAGGGGGTAGCGGGAGGCACAATGAGCAGTTCTTC
CASSLIGRTGGSGRHNEQFF
>.|TRBV29-1|TRBJ2-1|TRBD2
TGCAGCGCCCGACCGACTAGCGGGAGTTTCAACAATGAGCAGTTCTTC
CSARPTSGSFNNEQFF
>few|TRBV6-4|TRBJ2-1|TRBD2
TGTGCCAGCAGTCGCGGAGCTAGCGGGATCTACAATGAGCAGTTCTTC
CASSRGASGIYNEQFF
>.|TRBV6-1|TRBJ1-2|TRBD1
TGTGCCAGCATCCAGGGGGCGGGAACAGGGACGGCTGGCTACACCTTC
CASIQGAGTGTAGYTF
>few|TRBV12-3/TRBV12-4|TRBJ2-5|TRBD1
TGTGCCAGCAGTCGACAGGGGACCCAAGAGACCCAGTACTTC
CASSRQGTQETQYF
>many|TRBV6-2/TRBV6-3|TRBJ1-1|.
TGTGCCAGCAGTTACTCACTGGGCACTGAAGCTTTCTTT
CASSYSLGTEAFF
>.|TRBV7-6|TRBJ2-1|.
TGTGCCAGCAGCTTAGCGTTGGGGTATACCTACAATGAGCAGTTCTTC
CASSLALGYTYNEQFF
>many|TRBV12-3/TRBV12-4|TRBJ2-2|TRBD1
TGTGCCAGCAGCGGACAGGGCGGAACCGGGGAGCTGTTTTTT
CASSGQGGTGELFF
>.|TRBV3-1|TRBJ2-1|TRBD2
TGTGCCAGCAGCCCTAGCGGGAGGACCTCCAATGAGCAGTTCTTC
CASSPSGRTSNEQFF
>.|TRBV4-3|TRBJ2-2|TRBD2
TGCGCCAGCAGCCAACTGACTAGCGGAAACACCGGGGAGCTGTTTTTT
CASSQLTSGNTGELFF
>.|TRBV7-9|TRBJ2-2|.
TGTGCCAGCAGCCCAGGTCAGGGGTTCGGGGAGCTGTTTTTT
CASSPGQGFGELFF
>few|TRBV2|TRBJ1-2|.
TGTGCCAGCAGTTCTTATTCGGACAGCGCTGGTGGCTACACCTTC
CASSSYSDSAGGYTF
>few|TRBV3-1|TRBJ2-1|TRBD1
TGTGCCAGCAGCCAAGATCTTGGGGACAGCGTTTCCTACAATGAGCAGTTCTTC
CASSQDLGDSVSYNEQFF
>.|TRBV30|TRBJ2-5|.
TGTGCCTGGAGTGTGACTGGGAAGACCCAGTACTTC
CAWSVTGKTQYF
>many|TRBV5-6|TRBJ1-2|.
TGTGCCAGCAGCTCCGGGACGGAGGGCTACACCTTC
CASSSGTEGYTF
>.|TRBV7-3|TRBJ2-2|.
TGTGCCAGCAGCCCCGGCAGGCCAGGGGAGCTGTTTTTT
CASSPGRPGELFF
>.|TRBV7-8|TRBJ1-3|.
TGTGCCAGCAGCTTAGTTTCCCAGGGGAACACCATATATTTT
CASSLVSQGNTIYF
>few|TRBV10-2|TRBJ1-4|.
TGCGCCAGCAGTGACGGTGGCTTCCCAACTAATGAAAAACTGTTTTTT
CASSDGGFPTNEKLFF
>few|TRBV9|TRBJ2-7|.
TGTGCCAGCAGCGCCCAACCGGGGGAGTCCTACGAGCAGTACTTC
CASSAQPGESYEQYF